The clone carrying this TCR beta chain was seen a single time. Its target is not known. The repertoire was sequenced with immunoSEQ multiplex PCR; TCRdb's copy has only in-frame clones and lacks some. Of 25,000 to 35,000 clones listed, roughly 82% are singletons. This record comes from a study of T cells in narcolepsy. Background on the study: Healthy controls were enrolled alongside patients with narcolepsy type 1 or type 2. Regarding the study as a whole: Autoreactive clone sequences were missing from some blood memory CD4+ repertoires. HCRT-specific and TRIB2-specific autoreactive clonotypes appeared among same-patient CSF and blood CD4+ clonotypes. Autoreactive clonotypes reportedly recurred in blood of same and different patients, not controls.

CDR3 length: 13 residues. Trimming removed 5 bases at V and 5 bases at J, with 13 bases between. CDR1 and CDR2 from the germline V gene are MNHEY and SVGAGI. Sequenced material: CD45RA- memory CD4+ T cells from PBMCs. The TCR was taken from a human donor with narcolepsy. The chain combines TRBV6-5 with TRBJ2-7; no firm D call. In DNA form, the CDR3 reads TGTGCCAGCAGTCCCCCAGGTCTTGACGAGCAGTACTTC. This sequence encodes CASSPPGLDEQYF.